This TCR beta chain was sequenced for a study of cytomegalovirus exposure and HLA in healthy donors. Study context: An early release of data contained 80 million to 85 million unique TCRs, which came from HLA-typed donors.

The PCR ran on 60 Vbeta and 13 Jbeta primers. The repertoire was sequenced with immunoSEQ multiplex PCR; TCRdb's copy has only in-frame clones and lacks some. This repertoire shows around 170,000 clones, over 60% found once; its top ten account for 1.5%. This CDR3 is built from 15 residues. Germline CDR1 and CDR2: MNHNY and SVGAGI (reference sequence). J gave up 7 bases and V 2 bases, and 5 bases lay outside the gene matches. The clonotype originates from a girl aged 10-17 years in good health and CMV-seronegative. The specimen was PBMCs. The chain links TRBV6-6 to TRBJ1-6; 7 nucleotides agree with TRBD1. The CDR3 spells CASSYTDRVNSPLHF. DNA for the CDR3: TGTGCCAGCAGTTACACCGACAGGGTGAATTCACCCCTCCACTTT.